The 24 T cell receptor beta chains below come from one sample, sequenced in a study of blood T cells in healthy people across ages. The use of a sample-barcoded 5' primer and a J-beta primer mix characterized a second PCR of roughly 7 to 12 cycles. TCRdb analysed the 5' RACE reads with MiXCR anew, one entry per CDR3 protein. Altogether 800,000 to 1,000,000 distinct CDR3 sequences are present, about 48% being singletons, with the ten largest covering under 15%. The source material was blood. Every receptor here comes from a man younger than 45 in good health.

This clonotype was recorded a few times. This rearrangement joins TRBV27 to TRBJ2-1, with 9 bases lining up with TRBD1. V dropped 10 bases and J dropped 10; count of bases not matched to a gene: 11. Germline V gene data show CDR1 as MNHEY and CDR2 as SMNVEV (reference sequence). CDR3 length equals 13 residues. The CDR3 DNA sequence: TGTGCCACCTCCCGACAGGGGGTAGGGGAGCAGTTCTTC. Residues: CATSRQGVGEQFF.

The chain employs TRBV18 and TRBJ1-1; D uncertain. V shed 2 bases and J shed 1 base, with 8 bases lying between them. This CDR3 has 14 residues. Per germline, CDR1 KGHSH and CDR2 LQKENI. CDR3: CASSPATENTEAFF. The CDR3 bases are TGTGCCAGCTCACCAGCCACAGAGAACACTGAAGCTTTCTTT.

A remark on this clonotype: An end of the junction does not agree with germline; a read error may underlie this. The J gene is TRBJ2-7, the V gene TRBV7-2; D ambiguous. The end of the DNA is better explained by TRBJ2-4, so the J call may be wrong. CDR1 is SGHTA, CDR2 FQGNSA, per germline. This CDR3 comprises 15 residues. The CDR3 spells CVSSLNVLTGNIQYF. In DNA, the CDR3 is TGTGTCAGCAGCTTAAATGTATTGACTGGGAACATTCAGTACTTC.

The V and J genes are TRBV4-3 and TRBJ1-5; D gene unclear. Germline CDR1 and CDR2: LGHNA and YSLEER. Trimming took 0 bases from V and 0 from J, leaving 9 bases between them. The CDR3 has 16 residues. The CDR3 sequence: CASSQDRQLSNQPQHF. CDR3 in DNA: TGCGCCAGCAGCCAAGATCGCCAACTTAGCAATCAGCCCCAGCATTTT.

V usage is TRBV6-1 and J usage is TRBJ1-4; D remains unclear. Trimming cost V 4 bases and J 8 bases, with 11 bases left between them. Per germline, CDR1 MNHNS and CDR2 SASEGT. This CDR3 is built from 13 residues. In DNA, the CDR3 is TGTGCCAGCAGTGGGGATGGGAGGGAAAAACTGTTTTTT. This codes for CASSGDGREKLFF.

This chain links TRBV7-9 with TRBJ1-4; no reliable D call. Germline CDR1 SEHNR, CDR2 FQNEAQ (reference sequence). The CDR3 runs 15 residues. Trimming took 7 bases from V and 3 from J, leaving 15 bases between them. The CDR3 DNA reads TGTGCCAGCAAGAACGGGAATTCTGCTAATGAAAAACTGTTTTTT. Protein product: CASKNGNSANEKLFF.

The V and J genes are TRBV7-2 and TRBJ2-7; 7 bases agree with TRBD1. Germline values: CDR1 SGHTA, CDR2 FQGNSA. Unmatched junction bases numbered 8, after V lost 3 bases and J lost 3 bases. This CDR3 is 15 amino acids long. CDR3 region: CASSLVETGFYEQYF. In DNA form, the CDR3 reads TGTGCCAGCAGCTTGGTGGAGACAGGGTTCTACGAGCAGTACTTC.

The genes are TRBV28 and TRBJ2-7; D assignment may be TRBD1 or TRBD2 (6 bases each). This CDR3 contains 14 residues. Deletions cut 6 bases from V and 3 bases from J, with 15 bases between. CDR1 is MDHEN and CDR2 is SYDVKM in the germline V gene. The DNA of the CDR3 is TGTGCCAGCAGACTAAGGGGGGAAAACTACGAGCAGTACTTC. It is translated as CASRLRGENYEQYF.

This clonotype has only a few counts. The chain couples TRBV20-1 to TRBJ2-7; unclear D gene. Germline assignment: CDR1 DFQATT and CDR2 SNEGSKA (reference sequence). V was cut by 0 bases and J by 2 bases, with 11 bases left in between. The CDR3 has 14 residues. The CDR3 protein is CSAREVVEAYEQYF. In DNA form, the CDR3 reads TGCAGTGCTAGAGAGGTGGTCGAAGCCTACGAGCAGTACTTC.

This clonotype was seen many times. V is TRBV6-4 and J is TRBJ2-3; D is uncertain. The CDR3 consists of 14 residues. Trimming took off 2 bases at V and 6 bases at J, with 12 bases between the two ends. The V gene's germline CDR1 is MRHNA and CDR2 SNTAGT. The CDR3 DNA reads TGTGCCAGCAGTGACCAGGACGCCCCCGATACGCAGTATTTT. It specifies CASSDQDAPDTQYF.

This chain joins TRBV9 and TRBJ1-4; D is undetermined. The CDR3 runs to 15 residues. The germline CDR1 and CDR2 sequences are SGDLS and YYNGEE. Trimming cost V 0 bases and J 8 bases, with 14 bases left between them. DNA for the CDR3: TGTGCCAGCAGCGTAGGCCCGGAATTAGGAGAAAAACTGTTTTTT. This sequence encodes CASSVGPELGEKLFF.

The CDR3 region is CASSTGQGQYF. The CDR3 DNA reads TGTGCCAGCAGTACCGGACAGGGCCAGTATTTT. The chain carries TRBV7-6 and TRBJ2-3, with TRBD1 identical over 8 bases. Germline trimming cut 6 bases from V and 12 bases from J; bases unmatched to any gene: 5. CDR1 is SGHVS and CDR2 is FNYEAQ in the germline V gene. The length of the CDR3 is 11 residues.

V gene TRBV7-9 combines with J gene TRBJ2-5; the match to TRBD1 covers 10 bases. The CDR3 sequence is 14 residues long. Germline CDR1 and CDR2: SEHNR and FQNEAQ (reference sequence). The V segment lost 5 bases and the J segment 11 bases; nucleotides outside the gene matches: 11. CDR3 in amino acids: CASSPGQGNDEQYF. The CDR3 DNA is TGTGCCAGCAGCCCGGGACAGGGGAACGATGAGCAGTACTTC. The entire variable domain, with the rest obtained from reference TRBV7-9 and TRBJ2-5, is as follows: DTGVSQNPRHKITKRGQNVTFRCDPISEHNRLYWYRQTLGQGPEFLTYFQNEAQLEKSRLLSDRFSAERPKGSFSTLEIQRTEQGDSAMYLCASSPGQGNDEQYFGPGTRLLVL.

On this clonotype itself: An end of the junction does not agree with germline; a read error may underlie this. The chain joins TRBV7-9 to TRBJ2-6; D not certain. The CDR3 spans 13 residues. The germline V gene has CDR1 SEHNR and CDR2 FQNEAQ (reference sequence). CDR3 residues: CASSFTGTNVLTF. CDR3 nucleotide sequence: TGTGCCAGCAGCTTTACTGGGACCAACGTCCTGACTTTC.

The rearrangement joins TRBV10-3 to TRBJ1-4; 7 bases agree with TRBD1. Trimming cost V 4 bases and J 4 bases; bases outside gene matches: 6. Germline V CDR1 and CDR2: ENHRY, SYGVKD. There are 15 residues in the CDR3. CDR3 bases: TGTGCCATCAGTGGGGGACAGCGCATTAATGAAAAACTGTTTTTT. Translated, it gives CAISGGQRINEKLFF.

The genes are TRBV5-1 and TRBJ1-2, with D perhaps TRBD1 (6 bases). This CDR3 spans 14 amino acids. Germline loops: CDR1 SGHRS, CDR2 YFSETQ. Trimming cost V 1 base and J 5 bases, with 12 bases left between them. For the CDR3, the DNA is TGCGCCAGCAGCTTGACACAGGGAATGTATGGCTACACCTTC. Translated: CASSLTQGMYGYTF.

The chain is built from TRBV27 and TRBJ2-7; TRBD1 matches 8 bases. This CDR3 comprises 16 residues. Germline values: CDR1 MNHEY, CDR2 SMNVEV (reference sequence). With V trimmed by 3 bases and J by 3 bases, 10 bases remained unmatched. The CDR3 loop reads CASSFGGYRGVYEQYF. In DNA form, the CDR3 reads TGTGCCAGCAGTTTTGGGGGGTACAGGGGGGTCTACGAGCAGTACTTC.

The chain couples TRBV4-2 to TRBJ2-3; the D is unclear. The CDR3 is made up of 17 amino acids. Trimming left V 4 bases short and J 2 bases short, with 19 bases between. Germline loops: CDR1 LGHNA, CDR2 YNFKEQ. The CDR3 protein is CASSPSPPPRNTDTQYF. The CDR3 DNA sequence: TGTGCCAGCAGCCCCTCCCCCCCACCTCGGAACACAGATACGCAGTATTTT.

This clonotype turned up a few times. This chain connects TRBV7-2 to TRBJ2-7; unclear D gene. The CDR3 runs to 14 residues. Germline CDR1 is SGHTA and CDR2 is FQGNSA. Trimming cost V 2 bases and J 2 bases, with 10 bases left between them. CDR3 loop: CASSLFDRAYEQYF. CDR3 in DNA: TGTGCCAGCAGCTTATTTGACCGGGCCTACGAGCAGTACTTC.

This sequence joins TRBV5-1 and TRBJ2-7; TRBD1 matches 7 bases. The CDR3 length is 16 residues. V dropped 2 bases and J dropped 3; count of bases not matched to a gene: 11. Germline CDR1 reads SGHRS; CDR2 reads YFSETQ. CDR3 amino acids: CASSFKRDRKGYEQYF. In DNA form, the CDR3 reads TGCGCCAGCAGCTTTAAACGGGACAGAAAAGGCTACGAGCAGTACTTC.

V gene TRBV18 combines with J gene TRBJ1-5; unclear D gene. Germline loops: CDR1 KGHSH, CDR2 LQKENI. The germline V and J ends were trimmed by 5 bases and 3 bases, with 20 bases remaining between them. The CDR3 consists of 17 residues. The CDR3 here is CASSSQPRVPLNQPQHF. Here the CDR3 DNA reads TGTGCCAGCTCATCACAGCCACGCGTACCTCTCAATCAGCCCCAGCATTTT.

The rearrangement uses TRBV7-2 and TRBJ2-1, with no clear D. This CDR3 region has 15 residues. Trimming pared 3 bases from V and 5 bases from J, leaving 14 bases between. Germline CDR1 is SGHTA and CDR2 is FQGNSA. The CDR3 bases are TGTGCCAGCAGCTTCATTAGTTTGGCAGACAATGAGCAGTTCTTC. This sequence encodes CASSFISLADNEQFF.

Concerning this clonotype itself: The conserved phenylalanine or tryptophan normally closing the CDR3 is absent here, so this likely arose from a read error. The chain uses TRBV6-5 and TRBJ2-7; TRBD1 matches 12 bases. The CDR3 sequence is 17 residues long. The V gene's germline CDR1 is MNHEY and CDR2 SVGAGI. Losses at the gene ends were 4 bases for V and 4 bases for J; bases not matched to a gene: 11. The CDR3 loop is CASSSPLGTGGSYEQYL. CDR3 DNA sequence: TGTGCCAGCAGTTCCCCTCTTGGGACAGGGGGCTCTTACGAGCAGTACTTA.

The CDR3 coding sequence is TGTGCCAGCAGCCAAGATGGGTGGGAGCAGTTCTTC. Translated: CASSQDGWEQFF. The V and J genes are TRBV3-1 and TRBJ2-1; unclear D gene. Looked up from germline, CDR1 is LGHDT and CDR2 is YNNKEL (reference sequence). V was trimmed by 0 bases and J by 10 bases, leaving 7 bases between them. The CDR3 totals 12 residues.